Shown below are 28 T cell receptor beta chains from a single sample sequenced in a study of shared clonotypes between healthy human individuals. Only in-frame clones appear in the TCRdb table, and some are missing; sequencing was by immunoSEQ multiplex PCR. The sample has about 2.4 million clones, over 85% seen once. Sequencing was done on a sample of naive CD4+ T cells sorted from blood. The subset was: CD45RA+ positively selected. The receptor source for this set is a man in his late teens or twenties in good health.

The chain is built from TRBV7-8 and TRBJ2-5, with no clear D. This CDR3 is 14 amino acids long. Germline V CDR1 and CDR2: SGHVS, FQNEAQ. Trimming pared 1 base from V and 5 bases from J, leaving 11 bases between. The CDR3 sequence is CASSLESSPETQYF. DNA of the CDR3: TGTGCCAGCAGCTTAGAAAGTTCCCCGGAGACCCAGTACTTC.

The chain recombines TRBV9 with TRBJ1-4, with a possible D match to TRBD1 (5 bases). The CDR3 is 14 amino acids. Trimming stripped 0 bases from V and 2 bases from J, with 5 bases between. Germline CDR1 reads SGDLS; CDR2 reads YYNGEE. CDR3: CASSVAGTNEKLFF. In nucleotides, the CDR3 is TGTGCCAGCAGCGTAGCAGGGACTAATGAAAAACTGTTTTTT. Using reference TRBV9 and TRBJ1-4 for the parts outside the CDR3, the full variable domain is DSGVTQTPKHLITATGQRVTLRCSPRSGDLSVYWYQQSLDQGLQFLIQYYNGEERAKGNILERFSAQQFPDLHSELNLSSLELGDSALYFCASSVAGTNEKLFFGSGTQLSVL.

The chain carries TRBV7-2 and TRBJ2-3, with TRBD1 matching 7 bases. Germline values: CDR1 SGHTA, CDR2 FQGNSA. The J segment lost 2 bases and the V segment lost 7 bases, leaving 9 bases of the junction unmatched. CDR3 length: 15 amino acids. Here the CDR3 reads CASKVQGKPTDTQYF. The DNA of the CDR3 is TGTGCCAGCAAGGTACAGGGGAAACCCACAGATACGCAGTATTTT.

V and J are TRBV7-3 and TRBJ2-6, with D tentatively TRBD1 (6 bases). The V end was cut by 2 bases, the J end by 0 bases, with 11 bases between. The CDR3 spans 17 residues. Germline V gene lookup returns CDR1 SGHTA and CDR2 FQGTGA. The CDR3 loop is CASSLWTVISGANVLTF. In DNA, the CDR3 is TGTGCCAGCAGCTTATGGACAGTGATCTCTGGGGCCAACGTCCTGACTTTC.

Only one count was recorded for this clone. The chain joins TRBV25-1 to TRBJ1-4, with TRBD1 as a possible D gene (6 bases). V was pared by 5 bases and J by 3 bases, with 13 bases between. Germline CDR1 and CDR2: MGHDK and SYGVNS. The CDR3 contains 15 residues. The CDR3 nucleotides read TGTGCCAGCAGTCTCCAGGGGAAACCTAATGAAAAACTGTTTTTT. Protein product: CASSLQGKPNEKLFF.

The chain joins TRBV5-4 to TRBJ2-2; TRBD2 agrees at 11 bases. CDR3 size: 16 residues. The germline CDR1 and CDR2 sequences are SGHNT and YYREEE (reference sequence). V gave up 3 bases and J gave up 6 bases; unmatched junction bases: 7. CDR3 sequence (DNA): TGTGCCAGCAGCTCAATAGCGGGAGGGAGTGCCGGGGAGCTGTTTTTT. Translated: CASSSIAGGSAGELFF.

Of note for this clone: At the DNA level, this CDR3 is encoded by other sequences in the same sample as well. The rearrangement joins TRBV18 to TRBJ1-1; D not resolved. V lost 4 bases, J lost 3 bases, and 9 bases lay in between. In germline, CDR1 is KGHSH, CDR2 LQKENI. The CDR3 is 13 amino acids. CDR3 coding DNA: TGTGCCAGCTCACAGGGTATGGACACTGAAGCTTTCTTT. Protein sequence: CASSQGMDTEAFF.

The rearrangement uses TRBV28 and TRBJ1-5; a weak D match, TRBD1 (5 bases). Trimming took off 8 bases at V and 1 base at J, with 18 bases between the two ends. Germline V CDR1 and CDR2: MDHEN, SYDVKM. The CDR3 loop spans 16 amino acids. CDR3 loop: CASSVGGKGSNQPQHF. In DNA, the CDR3 is TGTGCCAGCTCAGTTGGGGGGAAGGGGAGCAATCAGCCCCAGCATTTT.

The chain recombines TRBV9 with TRBJ1-3, with no clear D. The CDR3 runs to 16 residues. V lost 4 bases, J lost 0 bases, and 14 bases lay in between. The germline gives CDR1 SGDLS, CDR2 YYNGEE. The CDR3 DNA is TGTGCCAGCAGCCAAATGGGGTCTGGCTCTGGAAACACCATATATTTT. The encoded protein is CASSQMGSGSGNTIYF.

The rearrangement uses TRBV11-2 and TRBJ2-7; D may be TRBD2 (6 bases). This CDR3 contains 14 residues. Germline assignment: CDR1 SGHAT and CDR2 FQNNGV. With 5 bases removed from V and 9 bases from J, the gap between germline ends came to 20 bases. Here the CDR3 DNA reads TGTGCCAGCAGCCCCGGGTGGGAGGCCCCTGCGCAGTACTTC. This encodes CASSPGWEAPAQYF.

Details on this clone: The sample contains more than one DNA sequence encoding this CDR3. V gene TRBV18 combines with J gene TRBJ2-7; 8 bases are a match to TRBD1. This CDR3 region has 12 residues. Germline assignment: CDR1 KGHSH and CDR2 LQKENI. The ends lost 5 bases at V and 6 bases at J; junction bases unmatched: 3. CDR3 nucleotides: TGTGCCAGCTCAAGCACAGGGGGCGAGCAGTACTTC. Amino acid sequence: CASSSTGGEQYF.

This chain joins TRBV19 and TRBJ1-5, with D possibly matching TRBD1 (5 bases). V dropped 8 bases and J dropped 0 bases, with 20 bases sitting between them. Germline CDR1 is LNHDA and CDR2 is SQIVND (reference sequence). The CDR3 extends over 17 amino acids. The CDR3 DNA follows: TGTGCCAGTGCCCCTCCGAGTGGCGGACATAGCAATCAGCCCCAGCATTTT. It encodes CASAPPSGGHSNQPQHF.

On this clone itself: This sample includes further DNA sequences coding for the same CDR3. The V and J genes are TRBV9 and TRBJ2-1; weak D call: TRBD2 (6 bases). Germline V lookup: CDR1 SGDLS, CDR2 YYNGEE. V shed 4 bases and J shed 6 bases, with 11 bases lying between them. The CDR3 contains 13 residues. The CDR3 coding sequence is TGTGCCAGCAGCCCTGGAGGGCGCAATGAGCAGTTCTTC. Translating it yields CASSPGGRNEQFF.

The chain combines TRBV28 with TRBJ2-1, with a tentative D call TRBD2 (5 bases). CDR3 length: 11 residues. CDR1 MDHEN and CDR2 SYDVKM come from the germline V gene. Trimming removed 3 bases from V and 11 bases from J, with 8 bases in between. This CDR3 is CASSFRDKQFF. The CDR3 DNA sequence: TGTGCCAGCAGTTTCCGGGATAAGCAGTTCTTC.

This chain links TRBV18 with TRBJ1-5; D unresolved. Trimming pared 1 base from V and 9 bases from J, leaving 16 bases between. This CDR3 has 15 residues. Germline assignment: CDR1 KGHSH and CDR2 LQKENI. CDR3 sequence: CASSPQSSRVGPQHF. The CDR3 coding sequence is TGTGCCAGCTCACCACAGTCGTCCCGAGTGGGGCCCCAGCATTTT.

The rearrangement joins TRBV11-2 to TRBJ2-1; possibly TRBD1 for D (5 bases). Trimming took off 5 bases at V and 7 bases at J, with 9 bases between the two ends. Germline V CDR1 and CDR2: SGHAT, FQNNGV. The CDR3 has 12 residues. DNA of the CDR3: TGTGCCAGCAGCCGAAGGGGAAATGAGCAGTTCTTC. This translates into CASSRRGNEQFF.

The chain joins TRBV30 to TRBJ2-7; 7 bases map to TRBD1. The J segment lost 7 bases and the V segment lost 1 base, leaving 13 bases of the junction unmatched. Germline CDR1 reads GTSNPN; CDR2 reads SVGIG (reference sequence). The CDR3 consists of 15 residues. CDR3 in amino acids: CAWSAGTALRGEQYF. The CDR3 region has the DNA TGTGCCTGGAGTGCCGGGACAGCGTTGAGGGGTGAGCAGTACTTC.

This clone was seen a single time. V usage is TRBV5-4 and J usage is TRBJ2-7, with TRBD1 as a possible D gene (5 bases). Germline V CDR1 and CDR2: SGHNT, YYREEE (reference sequence). This CDR3 spans 15 amino acids. Deletions cut 0 bases from V and 0 bases from J, with 10 bases between. CDR3 bases: TGTGCCAGCAGCTTGGCCCTCCAGGGCTCCTACGAGCAGTACTTC. This gives the protein CASSLALQGSYEQYF. Variable domain in full (rest from reference TRBV5-4 and TRBJ2-7): ETGVTQSPTHLIKTRGQQVTLRCSSQSGHNTVSWYQQALGQGPQFIFQYYREEENGRGNFPPRFSGLQFPNYSSELNVNALELDDSALYLCASSLALQGSYEQYFGPGTRLTVT.

The chain couples TRBV19 to TRBJ1-3; D possibly corresponds to TRBD1 (5 bases). CDR3 length: 13 amino acids. CDR1 LNHDA and CDR2 SQIVND come from the germline V gene (reference sequence). V dropped 5 bases and J dropped 4 bases, with 9 bases sitting between them. The DNA for the CDR3 is TGTGCCAGTAGTGAGGGGAACGGAAACACCATATATTTT. Translation: CASSEGNGNTIYF. Based on the CDR3 plus reference TRBV19 and TRBJ1-3, the full variable domain is DGGITQSPKYLFRKEGQNVTLSCEQNLNHDAMYWYRQDPGQGLRLIYYSQIVNDFQKGDIAEGYSVSREKKESFPLTVTSAQKNPTAFYLCASSEGNGNTIYFGEGSWLTVV.

The genes are TRBV28 and TRBJ2-7; 9 bases are shared with TRBD2. The V gene end was trimmed by 2 bases and the J gene end by 0 bases; junction bases not matched to a gene: 5. CDR1 and CDR2 from the germline V gene are MDHEN and SYDVKM. The CDR3 is 16 residues long. The CDR3 region has the DNA TGTGCCAGCAGTTTACCCTCGACTAGCGGCTCCTACGAGCAGTACTTC. Translation gives CASSLPSTSGSYEQYF.

V and J are TRBV10-3 and TRBJ1-2; 9 bases match TRBD1. Germline CDR1 is ENHRY and CDR2 is SYGVKD. Trimming cost V 6 bases and J 0 bases; bases outside gene matches: 8. The CDR3 sequence is 16 residues long. The CDR3 sequence is CAISQTGQGANYGYTF. DNA of the CDR3: TGTGCCATCAGCCAAACGGGACAGGGAGCTAACTATGGCTACACCTTC.

The chain joins TRBV7-3 to TRBJ2-2; possibly TRBD1 or TRBD2 for D (5 bases each). From germline, CDR1 is SGHTA and CDR2 FQGTGA. The CDR3 totals 14 residues. V lost 3 bases, J lost 4 bases, and 9 bases lay in between. CDR3: CASSFFGGTGELFF. Here the CDR3 DNA reads TGTGCCAGCAGCTTCTTTGGGGGCACCGGGGAGCTGTTTTTT.

The chain has TRBV29-1 and TRBJ2-5; 8 bases are a match to TRBD1. With V trimmed by 1 base and J by 5 bases, 9 bases remained unmatched. The CDR3 covers 15 residues. Germline values: CDR1 SQVTM, CDR2 ANQGSEA. This chain's CDR3 is CSVEGGQGLWETQYF. The CDR3 DNA follows: TGCAGCGTTGAAGGTGGACAGGGATTGTGGGAGACCCAGTACTTC.

This clone has a single count. The V call is TRBV28, the J call TRBJ2-7; no definite D call. Germline CDR1 and CDR2: MDHEN and SYDVKM. The CDR3 is made up of 12 amino acids. V was pared by 8 bases and J by 0 bases, with 8 bases between. The CDR3 bases are TGTGCCAGCGAGACGGGCTCCTACGAGCAGTACTTC. This codes for CASETGSYEQYF. Drawing the rest from reference TRBV28 and TRBJ2-7, the complete variable domain is DVKVTQSSRYLVKRTGEKVFLECVQDMDHENMFWYRQDPGLGLRLIYFSYDVKMKEKGDIPEGYSVSREKKERFSLILESASTNQTSMYLCASETGSYEQYFGPGTRLTVT.

The chain is built from TRBV5-5 and TRBJ2-7, with D tentatively TRBD1 or TRBD2 (5 bases each). The V end was cut by 1 base, the J end by 2 bases, with 16 bases between. This CDR3 spans 16 amino acids. Germline CDR1 SGHKS, CDR2 YYEKEE (reference sequence). The CDR3 sequence is CASSLTPGRTAYEQYF. The CDR3 region has the DNA TGTGCCAGCAGCTTGACCCCGGGACGGACTGCCTACGAGCAGTACTTC.

The chain has TRBV6-1 and TRBJ1-6, with D possibly TRBD1 on 5 matching bases. This CDR3 has 15 residues. Germline loops: CDR1 MNHNS, CDR2 SASEGT. The germline V and J ends were trimmed by 1 base and 9 bases, with 13 bases remaining between them. The CDR3 loop reads CASSEGTGVSSPLHF. The CDR3 nucleotides read TGTGCCAGCAGTGAAGGTACAGGCGTGAGTTCACCCCTCCACTTT.

As to this clone: Other DNA sequences within the sample encode an identical CDR3. The chain uses TRBV18 and TRBJ2-7; maybe TRBD1 (5 bases). CDR1 is KGHSH, CDR2 LQKENI, per germline. The CDR3 totals 14 residues. Trimming removed 2 bases from V and 1 base from J, with 9 bases in between. The CDR3 DNA is TGTGCCAGCTCACCATCCCAGGGTTCCTACGAGCAGTACTTC. It codes for CASSPSQGSYEQYF.

V gene TRBV7-9 combines with J gene TRBJ2-5, with TRBD2 matching 7 bases. CDR1 and CDR2 from the germline V gene are SEHNR and FQNEAQ (reference sequence). CDR3 length: 16 amino acids. Trimming removed 5 bases from V and 5 bases from J; junction bases left unmatched: 14. The CDR3 nucleotides are TGTGCCAGCAGCCCTCCCCCTAGCGGACCTGGGGAGACCCAGTACTTC. Translation: CASSPPPSGPGETQYF. The full variable domain, with the rest looked up from reference TRBV7-9 and TRBJ2-5, is DTGVSQNPRHKITKRGQNVTFRCDPISEHNRLYWYRQTLGQGPEFLTYFQNEAQLEKSRLLSDRFSAERPKGSFSTLEIQRTEQGDSAMYLCASSPPPSGPGETQYFGPGTRLLVL.